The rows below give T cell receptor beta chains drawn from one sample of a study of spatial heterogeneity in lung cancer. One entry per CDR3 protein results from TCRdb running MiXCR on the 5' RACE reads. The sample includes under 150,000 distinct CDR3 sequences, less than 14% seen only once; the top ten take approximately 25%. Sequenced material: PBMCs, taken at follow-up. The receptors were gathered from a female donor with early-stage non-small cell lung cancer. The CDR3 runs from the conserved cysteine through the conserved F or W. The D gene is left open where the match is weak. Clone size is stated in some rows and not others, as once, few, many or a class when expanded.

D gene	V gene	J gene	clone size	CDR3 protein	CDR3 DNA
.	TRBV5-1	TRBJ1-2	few	CASSLGQYYGYTF	TGCGCCAGCAGCTTGGGACAGTACTATGGCTACACCTTC
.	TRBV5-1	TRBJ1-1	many	CASSLFTGLGEAFF	TGCGCCAGCAGCTTGTTTACAGGGCTGGGTGAAGCTTTCTTT
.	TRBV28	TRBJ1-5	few	CASNPTQGRSQPQHF	TGTGCCAGCAACCCAACCCAGGGGAGAAGTCAGCCCCAGCATTTT
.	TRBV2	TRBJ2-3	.	CASSGGTTDTQYF	TGTGCCAGCAGTGGCGGGACCACAGATACGCAGTATTTT
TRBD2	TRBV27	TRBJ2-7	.	CASSGPGLPYEQYF	TGTGCCAGCAGTGGACCGGGACTACCCTACGAGCAGTACTTC
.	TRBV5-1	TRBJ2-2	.	CASSPAGAKTGELFF	TGCGCCAGCAGCCCCGCCGGGGCGAAGACCGGGGAGCTGTTTTTT
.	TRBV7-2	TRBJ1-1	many	CASSNGQMDTEAFF	TGTGCCAGCAGCAACGGACAGATGGACACTGAAGCTTTCTTT
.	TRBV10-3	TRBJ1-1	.	CAISELGGRGEAFF	TGTGCCATCAGTGAGTTGGGGGGTAGGGGTGAAGCTTTCTTT
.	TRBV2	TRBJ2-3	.	CASRGDTRQSDTQYF	TGTGCCAGCAGGGGGGACACGCGACAGTCGGATACGCAGTATTTT
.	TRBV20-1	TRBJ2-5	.	CSARDRQGIETQYF	TGCAGTGCTAGAGATCGGCAGGGGATAGAGACCCAGTACTTC
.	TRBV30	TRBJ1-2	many	CATHRGYGGYTF	TGTGCCACCCATAGAGGGTATGGTGGCTACACCTTC
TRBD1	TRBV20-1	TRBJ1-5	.	CSARDRDSYSNQPQHF	TGCAGTGCTAGAGATCGGGACAGTTATAGCAATCAGCCCCAGCATTTT
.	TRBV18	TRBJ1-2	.	CASSPPSADGGHGYTF	TGTGCCAGCTCACCACCTTCGGCAGACGGCGGTCATGGCTACACCTTC
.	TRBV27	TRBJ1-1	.	CASSLWDGSNTEAFF	TGTGCCAGCAGCCTCTGGGACGGCTCGAACACTGAAGCTTTCTTT
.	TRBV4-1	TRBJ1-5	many	CASSLLVGGNQPQHF	TGCGCCAGCAGTCTCTTAGTAGGGGGGAATCAGCCCCAGCATTTT
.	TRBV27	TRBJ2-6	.	CASSPTPWTNVLTF	TGTGCCAGCAGTCCCACTCCTTGGACCAACGTCCTGACTTTC
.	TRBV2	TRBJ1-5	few	CASSGFGRNQPQHF	TGTGCCAGCAGTGGTTTCGGGCGCAATCAGCCCCAGCATTTT
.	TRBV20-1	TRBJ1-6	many	CSARVWGRAGAYNSPLHF	TGCAGTGCTAGAGTGTGGGGCAGGGCCGGAGCGTATAATTCACCCCTCCACTTT
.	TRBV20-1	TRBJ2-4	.	CSARDDGGGRRKNIQYF	TGCAGTGCTAGAGATGATGGCGGGGGCCGGCGTAAAAACATTCAGTACTTC
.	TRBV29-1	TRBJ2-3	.	CSVEPAGTDTQYF	TGCAGCGTTGAACCTGCGGGGACAGATACGCAGTATTTT
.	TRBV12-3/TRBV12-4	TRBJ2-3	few	CALRRGPTDTQYF	TGTGCCCTACGGCGGGGGCCCACAGATACGCAGTATTTT
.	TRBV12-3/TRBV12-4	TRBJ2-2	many	CASSFVLKNTGELFF	TGTGCCAGCAGTTTCGTCCTGAAGAACACCGGGGAGCTGTTTTTT
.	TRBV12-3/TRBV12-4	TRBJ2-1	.	CASSLIGNEQFF	TGTGCCAGCAGTTTGATAGGAAATGAGCAGTTCTTC
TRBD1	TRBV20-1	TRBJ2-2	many	CSANDRGNTGELFF	TGCAGTGCTAACGACAGGGGAAACACCGGGGAGCTGTTTTTT
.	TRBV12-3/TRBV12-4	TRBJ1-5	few	CASTGLNNQPQHF	TGTGCCAGCACGGGACTGAACAATCAGCCCCAGCATTTT
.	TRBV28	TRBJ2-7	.	CASSRALAQSYEQYF	TGTGCCAGCAGTCGAGCTCTAGCGCAATCCTACGAGCAGTACTTC
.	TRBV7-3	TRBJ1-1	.	CASRQGMNTEAFF	TGTGCCAGCAGACAGGGTATGAACACTGAAGCTTTCTTT